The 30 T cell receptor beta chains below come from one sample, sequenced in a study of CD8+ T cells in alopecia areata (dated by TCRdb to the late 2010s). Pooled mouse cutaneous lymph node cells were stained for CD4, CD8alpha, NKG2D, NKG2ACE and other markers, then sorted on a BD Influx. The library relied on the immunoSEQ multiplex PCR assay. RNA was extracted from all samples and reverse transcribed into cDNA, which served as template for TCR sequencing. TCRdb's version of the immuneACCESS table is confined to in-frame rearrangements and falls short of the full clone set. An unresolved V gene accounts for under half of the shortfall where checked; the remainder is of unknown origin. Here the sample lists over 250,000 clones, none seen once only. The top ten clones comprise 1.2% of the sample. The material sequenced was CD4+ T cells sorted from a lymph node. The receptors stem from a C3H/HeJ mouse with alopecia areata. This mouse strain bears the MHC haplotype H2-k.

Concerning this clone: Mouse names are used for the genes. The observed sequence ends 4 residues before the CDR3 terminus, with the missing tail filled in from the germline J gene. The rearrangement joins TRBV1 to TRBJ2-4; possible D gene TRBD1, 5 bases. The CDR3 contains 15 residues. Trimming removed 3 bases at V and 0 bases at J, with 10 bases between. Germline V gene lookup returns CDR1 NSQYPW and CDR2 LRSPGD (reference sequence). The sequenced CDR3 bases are TGCACCTGCAGTGCCGGACAACCTAGTCAAAAC. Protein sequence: CTCSAGQPSQN. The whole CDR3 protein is CTCSAGQPSQNTLYF. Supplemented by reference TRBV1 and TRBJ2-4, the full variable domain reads VTLLEQNPRWRLVPRGQAVNLRCILKNSQYPWMSWYQQDLQKQLQWLFTLRSPGDKEVKSLPGADYLATRVTDTELRLQVANMSQGRTLYCTCSAGQPSQNTLYFGAGTRLSVL.

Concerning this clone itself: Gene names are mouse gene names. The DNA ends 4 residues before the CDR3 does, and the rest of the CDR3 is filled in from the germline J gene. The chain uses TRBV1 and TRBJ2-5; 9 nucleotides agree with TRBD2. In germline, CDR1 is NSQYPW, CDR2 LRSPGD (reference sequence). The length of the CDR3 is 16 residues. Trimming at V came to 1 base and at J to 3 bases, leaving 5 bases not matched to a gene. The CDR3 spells CTCSAAPGTGQDTQYF. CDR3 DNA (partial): TGCACCTGCAGTGCAGCTCCCGGGACTGGGCAAGAC.

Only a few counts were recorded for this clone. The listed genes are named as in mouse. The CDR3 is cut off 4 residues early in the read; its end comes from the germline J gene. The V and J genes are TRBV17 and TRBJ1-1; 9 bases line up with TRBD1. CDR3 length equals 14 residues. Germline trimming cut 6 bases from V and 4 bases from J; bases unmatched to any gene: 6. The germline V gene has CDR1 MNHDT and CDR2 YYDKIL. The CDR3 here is CASREQGAVTEVFF. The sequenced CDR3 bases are TGTGCTAGCAGGGAACAGGGGGCCGTCACA. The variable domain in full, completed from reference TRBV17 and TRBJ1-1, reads DTTVKQNPRYKLARVGKPVNLICSQTMNHDTMYWYQKKPNQAPKLLLFYYDKILNREADTFEKFQSSRPNNSFCSLYIGSAGLEYSAMYLCASREQGAVTEVFFGKGTRLTVV.

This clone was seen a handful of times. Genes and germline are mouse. The CDR3 here is CASSPTGTGGSYEQYF. Partial CDR3 DNA: TGTGCCAGCAGTCCCACCGGGACAGGGGGTTCCTAT. The genes are TRBV19 and TRBJ2-7, with 11 positions matching TRBD1. The read finishes 4 residues shy of the CDR3 end, and the germline J gene is used to complete it. V gave up 4 bases and J gave up 1 base; unmatched junction bases: 7. This CDR3 spans 16 amino acids. Germline CDR1 and CDR2: FNHDT and SITEND (reference sequence).

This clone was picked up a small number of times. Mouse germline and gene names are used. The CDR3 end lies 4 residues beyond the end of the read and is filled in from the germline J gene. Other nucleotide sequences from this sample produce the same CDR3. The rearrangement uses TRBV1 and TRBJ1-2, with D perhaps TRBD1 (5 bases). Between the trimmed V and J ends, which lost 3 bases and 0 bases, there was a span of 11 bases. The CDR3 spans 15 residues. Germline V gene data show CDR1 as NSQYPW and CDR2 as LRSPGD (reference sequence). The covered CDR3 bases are TGCACCTGCAGTGCCCGGGGGGGGGCAAACTCC. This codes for CTCSARGGANS. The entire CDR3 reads CTCSARGGANSDYTF.

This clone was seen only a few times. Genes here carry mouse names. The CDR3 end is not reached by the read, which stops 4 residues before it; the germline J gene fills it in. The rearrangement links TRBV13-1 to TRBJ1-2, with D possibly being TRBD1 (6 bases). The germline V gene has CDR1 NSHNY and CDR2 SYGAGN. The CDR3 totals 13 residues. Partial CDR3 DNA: TGTGCCAGCAGCCCGGGACAACAATCC. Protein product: CASSPGQQS. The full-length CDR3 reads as CASSPGQQSDYTF.

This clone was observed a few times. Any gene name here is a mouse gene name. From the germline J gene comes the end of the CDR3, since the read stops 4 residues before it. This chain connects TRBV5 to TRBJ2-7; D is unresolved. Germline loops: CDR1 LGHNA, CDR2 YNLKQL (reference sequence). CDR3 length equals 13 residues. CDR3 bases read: TGTGCCAGCAGCCCCCAGGATTGGAAT. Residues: CASSPQDWN. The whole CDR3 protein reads CASSPQDWNEQYF.

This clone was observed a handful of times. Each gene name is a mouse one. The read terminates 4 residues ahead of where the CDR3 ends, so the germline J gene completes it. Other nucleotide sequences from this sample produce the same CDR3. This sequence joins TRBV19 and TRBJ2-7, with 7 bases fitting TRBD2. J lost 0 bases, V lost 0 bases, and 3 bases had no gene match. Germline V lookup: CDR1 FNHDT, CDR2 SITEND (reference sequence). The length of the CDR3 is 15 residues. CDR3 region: CASSIAGGSSYEQYF. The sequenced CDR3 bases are TGTGCCAGCAGTATAGCGGGGGGGAGCTCCTAT.

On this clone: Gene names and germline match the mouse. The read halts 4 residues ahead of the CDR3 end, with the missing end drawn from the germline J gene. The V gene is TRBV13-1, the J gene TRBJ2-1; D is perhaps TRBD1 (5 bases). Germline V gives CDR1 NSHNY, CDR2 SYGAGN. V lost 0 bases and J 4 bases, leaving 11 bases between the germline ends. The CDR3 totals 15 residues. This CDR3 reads CASSDAPDNYAEQFF. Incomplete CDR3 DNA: TGTGCCAGCAGTGATGCACCGGACAATTATGCT.

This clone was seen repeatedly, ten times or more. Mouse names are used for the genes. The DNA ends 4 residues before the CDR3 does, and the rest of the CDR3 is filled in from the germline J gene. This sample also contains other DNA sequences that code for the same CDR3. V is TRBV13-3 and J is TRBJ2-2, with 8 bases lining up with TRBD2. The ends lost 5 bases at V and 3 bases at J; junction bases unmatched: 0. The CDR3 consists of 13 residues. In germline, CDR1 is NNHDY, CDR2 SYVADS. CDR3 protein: CASRTGDTGQLYF. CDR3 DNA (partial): TGTGCCAGCAGGACTGGGGACACCGGG.

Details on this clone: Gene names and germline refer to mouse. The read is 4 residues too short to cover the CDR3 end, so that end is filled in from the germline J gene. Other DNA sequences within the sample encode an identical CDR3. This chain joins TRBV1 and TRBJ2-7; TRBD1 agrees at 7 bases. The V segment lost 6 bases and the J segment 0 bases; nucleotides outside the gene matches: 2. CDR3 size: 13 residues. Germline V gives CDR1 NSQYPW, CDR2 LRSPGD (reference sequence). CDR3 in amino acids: CTCRGDSSYEQYF. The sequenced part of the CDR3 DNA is TGCACCTGCAGAGGGGACAGCTCCTAT.

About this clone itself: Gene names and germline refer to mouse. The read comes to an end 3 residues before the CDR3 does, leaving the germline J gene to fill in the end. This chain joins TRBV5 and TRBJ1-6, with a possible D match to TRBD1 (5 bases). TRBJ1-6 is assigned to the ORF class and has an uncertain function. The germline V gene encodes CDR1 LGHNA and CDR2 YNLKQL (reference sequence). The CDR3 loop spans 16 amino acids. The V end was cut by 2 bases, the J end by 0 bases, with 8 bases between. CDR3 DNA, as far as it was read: TGTGCCAGCAGCCAAAAGGGGAATTCCTATAATTCGCCC. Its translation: CASSQKGNSYNSP. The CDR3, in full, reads CASSQKGNSYNSPLYF.

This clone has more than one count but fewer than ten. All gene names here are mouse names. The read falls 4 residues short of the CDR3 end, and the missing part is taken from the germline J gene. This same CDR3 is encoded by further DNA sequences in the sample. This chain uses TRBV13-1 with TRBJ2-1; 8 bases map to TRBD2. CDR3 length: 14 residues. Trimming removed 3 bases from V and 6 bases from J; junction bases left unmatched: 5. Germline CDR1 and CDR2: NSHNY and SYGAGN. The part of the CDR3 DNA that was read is TGTGCCAGCAGTGGCGGGGGGGCGCTTGCT. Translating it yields CASSGGGALA. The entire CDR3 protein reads CASSGGGALAEQFF.

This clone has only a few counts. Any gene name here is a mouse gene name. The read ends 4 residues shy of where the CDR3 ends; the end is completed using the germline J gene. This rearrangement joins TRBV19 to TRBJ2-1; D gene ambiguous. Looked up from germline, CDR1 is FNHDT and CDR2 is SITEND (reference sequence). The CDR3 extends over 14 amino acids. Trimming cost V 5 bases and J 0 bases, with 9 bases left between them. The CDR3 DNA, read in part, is TGTGCCAGCAGGACGACATTTAACTATGCT. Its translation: CASRTTFNYA. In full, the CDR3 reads CASRTTFNYAEQFF.

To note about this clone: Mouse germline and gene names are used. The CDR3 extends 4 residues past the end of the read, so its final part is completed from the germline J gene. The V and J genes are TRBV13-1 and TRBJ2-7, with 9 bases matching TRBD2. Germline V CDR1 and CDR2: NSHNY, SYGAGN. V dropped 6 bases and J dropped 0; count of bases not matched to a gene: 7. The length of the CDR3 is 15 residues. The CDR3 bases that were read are TGTGCCAGCAAAACTGGGGGGTCCAGCTCCTAT. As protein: CASKTGGSSSY. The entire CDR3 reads CASKTGGSSSYEQYF.

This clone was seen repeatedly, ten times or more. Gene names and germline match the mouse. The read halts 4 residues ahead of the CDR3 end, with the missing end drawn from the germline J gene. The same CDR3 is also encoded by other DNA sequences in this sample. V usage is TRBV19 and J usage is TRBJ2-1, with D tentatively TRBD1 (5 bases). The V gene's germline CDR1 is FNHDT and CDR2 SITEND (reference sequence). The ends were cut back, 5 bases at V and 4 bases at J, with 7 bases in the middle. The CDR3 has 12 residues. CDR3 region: CASRDNYAEQFF. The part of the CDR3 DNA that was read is TGTGCCAGCAGGGACAATTATGCT.

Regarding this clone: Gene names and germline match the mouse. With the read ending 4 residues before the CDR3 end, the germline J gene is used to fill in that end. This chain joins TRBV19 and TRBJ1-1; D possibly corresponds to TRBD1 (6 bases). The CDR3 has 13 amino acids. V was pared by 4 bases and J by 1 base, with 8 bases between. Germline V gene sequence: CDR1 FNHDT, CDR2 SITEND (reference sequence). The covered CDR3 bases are TGTGCCAGCAGTCTGACAGGGAACACA. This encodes CASSLTGNT. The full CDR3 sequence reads CASSLTGNTEVFF.

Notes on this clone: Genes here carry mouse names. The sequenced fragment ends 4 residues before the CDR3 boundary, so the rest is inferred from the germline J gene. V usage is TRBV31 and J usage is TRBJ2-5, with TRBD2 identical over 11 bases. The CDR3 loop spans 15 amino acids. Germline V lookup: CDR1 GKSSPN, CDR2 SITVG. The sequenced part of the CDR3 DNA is TGTGCCTGGAGTCCCGGACTGGGGGGAACGGAC. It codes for CAWSPGLGGTD. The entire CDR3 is CAWSPGLGGTDTQYF.

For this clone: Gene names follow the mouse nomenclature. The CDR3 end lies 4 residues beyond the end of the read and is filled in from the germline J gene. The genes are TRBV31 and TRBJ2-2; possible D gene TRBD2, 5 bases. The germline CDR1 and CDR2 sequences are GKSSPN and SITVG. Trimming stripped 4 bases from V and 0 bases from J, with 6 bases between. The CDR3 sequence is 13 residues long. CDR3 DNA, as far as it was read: TGTGCCTGGACTGGGTCAAACACCGGG. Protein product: CAWTGSNTG. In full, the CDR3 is CAWTGSNTGQLYF.

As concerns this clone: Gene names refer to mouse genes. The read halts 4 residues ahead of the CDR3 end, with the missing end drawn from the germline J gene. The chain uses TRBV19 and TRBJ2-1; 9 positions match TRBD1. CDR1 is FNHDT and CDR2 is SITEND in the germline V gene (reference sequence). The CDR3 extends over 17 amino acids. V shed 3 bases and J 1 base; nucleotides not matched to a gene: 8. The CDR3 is CASSTSYRGRNYAEQFF. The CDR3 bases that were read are TGTGCCAGCAGTACATCCTACAGGGGGCGAAACTATGCT.

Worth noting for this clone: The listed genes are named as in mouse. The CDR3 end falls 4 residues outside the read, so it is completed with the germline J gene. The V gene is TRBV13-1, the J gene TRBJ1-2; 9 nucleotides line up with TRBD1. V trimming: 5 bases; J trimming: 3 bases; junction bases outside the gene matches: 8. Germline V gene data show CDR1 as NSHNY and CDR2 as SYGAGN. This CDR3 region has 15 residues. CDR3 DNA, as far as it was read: TGTGCCAGCAGCTCCGGGACAGGGAAATACTCC. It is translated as CASSSGTGKYS. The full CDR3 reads CASSSGTGKYSDYTF.

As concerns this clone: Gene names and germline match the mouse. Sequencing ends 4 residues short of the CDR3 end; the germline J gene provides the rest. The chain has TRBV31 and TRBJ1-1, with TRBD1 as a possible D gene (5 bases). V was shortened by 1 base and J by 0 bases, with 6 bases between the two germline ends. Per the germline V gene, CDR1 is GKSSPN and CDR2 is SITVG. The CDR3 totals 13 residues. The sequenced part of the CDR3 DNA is TGTGCCTGGAGTCGACAGCCAAACACA. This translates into CAWSRQPNT. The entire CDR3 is CAWSRQPNTEVFF. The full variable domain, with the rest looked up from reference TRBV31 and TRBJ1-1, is AQTIHQWPVAEIKAVGSPLSLGCTIKGKSSPNLYWYWQATGGTLQQLFYSITVGQVESVVQLNLSASRPKDDQFILSTEKLLLSHSGFYLCAWSRQPNTEVFFGKGTRLTVV.

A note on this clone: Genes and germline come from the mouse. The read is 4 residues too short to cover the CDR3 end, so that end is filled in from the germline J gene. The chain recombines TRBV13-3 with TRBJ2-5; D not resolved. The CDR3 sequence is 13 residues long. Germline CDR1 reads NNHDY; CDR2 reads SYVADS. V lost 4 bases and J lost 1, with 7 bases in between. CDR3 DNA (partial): TGTGCCAGCAGTCCCGAGGACCAAGAC. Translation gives CASSPEDQD. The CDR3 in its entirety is CASSPEDQDTQYF.

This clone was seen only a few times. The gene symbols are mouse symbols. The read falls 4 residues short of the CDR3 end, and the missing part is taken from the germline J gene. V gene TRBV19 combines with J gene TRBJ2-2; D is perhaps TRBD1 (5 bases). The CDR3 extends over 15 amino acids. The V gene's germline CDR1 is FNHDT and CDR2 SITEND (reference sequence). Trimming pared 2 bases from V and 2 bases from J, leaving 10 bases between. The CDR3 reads CASSMRGGNTGQLYF. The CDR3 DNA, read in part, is TGTGCCAGCAGTATGAGGGGAGGGAACACCGGG.

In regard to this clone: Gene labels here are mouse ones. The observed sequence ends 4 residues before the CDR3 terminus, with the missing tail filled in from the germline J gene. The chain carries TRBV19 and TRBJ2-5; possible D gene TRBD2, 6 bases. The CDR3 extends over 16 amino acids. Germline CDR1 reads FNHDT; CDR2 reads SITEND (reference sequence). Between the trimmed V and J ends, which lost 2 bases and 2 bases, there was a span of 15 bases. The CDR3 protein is CASSISLRGVQDTQYF. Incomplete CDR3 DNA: TGTGCCAGCAGTATCTCTCTACGGGGGGTCCAAGAC.

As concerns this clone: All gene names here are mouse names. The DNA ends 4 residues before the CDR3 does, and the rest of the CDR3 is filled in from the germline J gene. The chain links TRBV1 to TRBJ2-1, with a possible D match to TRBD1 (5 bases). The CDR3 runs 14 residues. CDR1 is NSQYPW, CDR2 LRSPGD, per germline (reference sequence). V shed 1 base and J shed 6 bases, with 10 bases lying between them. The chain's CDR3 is CTCSAGRGSAEQFF. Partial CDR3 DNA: TGCACCTGCAGTGCAGGTAGGGGTTCTGCT.

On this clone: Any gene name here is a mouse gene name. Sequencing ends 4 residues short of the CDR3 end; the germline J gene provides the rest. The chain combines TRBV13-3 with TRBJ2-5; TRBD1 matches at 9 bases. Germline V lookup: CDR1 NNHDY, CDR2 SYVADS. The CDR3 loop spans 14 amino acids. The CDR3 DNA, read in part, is TGTGCCAGCAGTGATCCGGGACAGGGAGAC. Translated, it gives CASSDPGQGD. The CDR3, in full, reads CASSDPGQGDTQYF.

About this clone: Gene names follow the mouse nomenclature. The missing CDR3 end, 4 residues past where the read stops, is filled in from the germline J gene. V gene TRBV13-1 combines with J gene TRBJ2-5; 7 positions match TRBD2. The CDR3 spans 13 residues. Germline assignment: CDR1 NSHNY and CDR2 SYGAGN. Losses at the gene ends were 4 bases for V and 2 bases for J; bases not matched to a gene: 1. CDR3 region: CASSHWGQDTQYF. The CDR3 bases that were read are TGTGCCAGCAGTCACTGGGGCCAAGAC.

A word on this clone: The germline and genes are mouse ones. The CDR3 DNA, read in part, is TGTGCCAGCAGTATCGGGCTGGGGACCTAT. Amino acids: CASSIGLGTY. The CDR3 in its entirety is CASSIGLGTYEQYF. The chain joins TRBV19 to TRBJ2-7; D perhaps matches TRBD2 (6 bases). The read halts 4 residues ahead of the CDR3 end, with the missing end drawn from the germline J gene. Germline V gene data show CDR1 as FNHDT and CDR2 as SITEND (reference sequence). Trimming pared 2 bases from V and 2 bases from J, leaving 11 bases between. The CDR3 is 14 amino acids.

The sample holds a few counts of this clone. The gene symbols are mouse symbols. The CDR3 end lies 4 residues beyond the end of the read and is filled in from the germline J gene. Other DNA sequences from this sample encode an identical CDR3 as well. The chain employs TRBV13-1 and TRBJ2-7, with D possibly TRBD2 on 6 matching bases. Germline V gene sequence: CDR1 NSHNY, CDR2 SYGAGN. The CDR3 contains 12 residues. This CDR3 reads CASSDAGDEQYF. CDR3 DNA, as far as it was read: TGTGCCAGCAGTGATGCTGGGGAT.